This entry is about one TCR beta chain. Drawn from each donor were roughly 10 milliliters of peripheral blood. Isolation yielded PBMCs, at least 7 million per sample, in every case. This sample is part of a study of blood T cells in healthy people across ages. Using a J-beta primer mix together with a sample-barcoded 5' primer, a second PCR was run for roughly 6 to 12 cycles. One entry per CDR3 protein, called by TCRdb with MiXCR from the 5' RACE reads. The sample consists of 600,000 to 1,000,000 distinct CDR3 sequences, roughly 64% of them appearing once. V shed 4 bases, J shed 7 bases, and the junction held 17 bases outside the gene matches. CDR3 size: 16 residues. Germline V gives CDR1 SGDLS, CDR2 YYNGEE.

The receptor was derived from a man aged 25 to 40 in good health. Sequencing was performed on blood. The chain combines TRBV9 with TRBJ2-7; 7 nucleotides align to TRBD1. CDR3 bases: TGTGCCAGCAGCCAGGGGGTCCCCGGGCTACTCGGGGAGCAGTACTTC. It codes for CASSQGVPGLLGEQYF.